The 18 T cell receptor beta chains below were found in one sample sequenced in a study of T cells in pancreatic ductal adenocarcinoma. The protocol was immunoSEQ multiplex PCR, while the TCRdb copy is restricted to in-frame clones and leaves out a portion. Of some 20,000 clones listed, almost 90% are singletons. Surgery without prior neoadjuvant therapy was the treatment of the selected pancreatic ductal adenocarcinoma patients. Sequenced input: PBMCs. The receptors derive from a human donor with pancreatic ductal adenocarcinoma.

The chain carries TRBV4-3 and TRBJ2-2; D perhaps matches TRBD1 (6 bases). Germline CDR1 is LGHNA and CDR2 is YSLEER. Trimming left V 0 bases short and J 8 bases short, with 10 bases between. This CDR3 is built from 14 residues. The CDR3 is CASSQDGGAGELFF. Here the CDR3 DNA reads TGCGCCAGCAGCCAAGATGGGGGCGCGGGGGAGCTGTTTTTT.

The gene calls are TRBV9 and TRBJ2-7; D is possibly TRBD2 (6 bases). From germline, CDR1 is SGDLS and CDR2 YYNGEE. The CDR3 spans 16 residues. Trimming pared 4 bases from V and 5 bases from J, leaving 22 bases between. DNA for the CDR3: TGTGCCAGCAGCCGCCAGACTCGGGGGTTTGGCAACGAGCAGTACTTC. It encodes CASSRQTRGFGNEQYF.

The J gene is TRBJ1-4, the V gene TRBV15; unclear D gene. Germline assignment: CDR1 LNHNV and CDR2 YYDKDF (reference sequence). The CDR3 runs to 16 residues. Deletions cut 0 bases from V and 3 bases from J, with 11 bases between. The CDR3 sequence is CATSRDTVRANEKLFF. The CDR3 region has the DNA TGTGCCACCAGCAGAGATACCGTGAGGGCTAATGAAAAACTGTTTTTT. The full variable domain, completed using reference TRBV15 and TRBJ1-4, is DAMVIQNPRYQVTQFGKPVTLSCSQTLNHNVMYWYQQKSSQAPKLLFHYYDKDFNNEADTPDNFQSRRPNTSFCFLDIRSPGLGDTAMYLCATSRDTVRANEKLFFGSGTQLSVL.

CDR3 DNA: TGTGCCAGCAGCCCGTTCCTTATACAGGGAAGTTACTACGAGCAGTACTTC. Protein: CASSPFLIQGSYYEQYF. V gene TRBV5-6 combines with J gene TRBJ2-7, with D possibly TRBD1 on 6 matching bases. V was cut by 4 bases and J by 3 bases, with 23 bases left in between. From germline, CDR1 is SGHDT and CDR2 YYEEEE. This CDR3 region has 17 residues.

The rearrangement uses TRBV30 and TRBJ1-2; D perhaps matches TRBD1 (6 bases). The CDR3 runs 12 residues. Trimming took off 0 bases at V and 8 bases at J, with 10 bases between the two ends. Looked up from germline, CDR1 is GTSNPN and CDR2 is SVGIG (reference sequence). CDR3 DNA: TGTGCCTGGAGTGTAAAACAGGGAGGCTACACCTTC. It yields the protein CAWSVKQGGYTF.

J is TRBJ2-7 and V is TRBV5-1; TRBD1 matches at 7 bases. In germline, CDR1 is SGHRS, CDR2 YFSETQ. This CDR3 has 13 amino acids. V lost 4 bases and J lost 3; bases outside the gene matches: 4. The CDR3 is CASSGTAYYEQYF. For the CDR3, the DNA is TGCGCCAGCAGCGGGACAGCCTACTACGAGCAGTACTTC.

CDR3 sequence reads: CASSFGGDEQYF. As DNA, the CDR3 is TGTGCCAGCAGCTTTGGGGGGGACGAGCAGTACTTC. The rearrangement joins TRBV5-4 to TRBJ2-7; 7 bases agree with TRBD2. Per the germline V gene, CDR1 is SGHNT and CDR2 is YYREEE (reference sequence). The CDR3 totals 12 residues. J was trimmed by 5 bases and V by 2 bases; bases with no gene match: 1. Based on the CDR3 plus reference TRBV5-4 and TRBJ2-7, the full variable domain is ETGVTQSPTHLIKTRGQQVTLRCSSQSGHNTVSWYQQALGQGPQFIFQYYREEENGRGNFPPRFSGLQFPNYSSELNVNALELDDSALYLCASSFGGDEQYFGPGTRLTVT.

In DNA form, the CDR3 reads TGTGCCAGCAGTTTGTTCGGCGAGCAGTACTTC. This gives the protein CASSLFGEQYF. This chain links TRBV28 with TRBJ2-7; D not resolved. From germline, CDR1 is MDHEN and CDR2 SYDVKM. The ends were cut back, 3 bases at V and 6 bases at J, with 6 bases in the middle. The CDR3 length is 11 residues.

This clone was found a few times. The J gene is TRBJ2-7, the V gene TRBV27; 10 positions agree with TRBD1. There are 15 residues in the CDR3. V lost 2 bases to trimming and J lost 9 bases; unmatched junction nucleotides: 10. CDR1 is MNHEY, CDR2 SMNVEV, per germline (reference sequence). The CDR3 region has the DNA TGTGCCAGCAGTTTACCCCCAGGGACAGGGGTTACGCAGTACTTC. Protein: CASSLPPGTGVTQYF.

The rearrangement joins TRBV27 to TRBJ1-1; TRBD1 might be the D (5 bases). This CDR3 region has 15 residues. The V end was cut by 5 bases, the J end by 0 bases, with 13 bases between. The germline V gene has CDR1 MNHEY and CDR2 SMNVEV (reference sequence). DNA of the CDR3: TGTGCCAGCAGTGCCTTTGGGGGGATGAACACTGAAGCTTTCTTT. Translated: CASSAFGGMNTEAFF.

The chain carries TRBV5-4 and TRBJ2-7, with 9 bases that match TRBD1. V dropped 0 bases and J dropped 2; count of bases not matched to a gene: 6. Germline V lookup: CDR1 SGHNT, CDR2 YYREEE (reference sequence). The CDR3 has 16 amino acids. CDR3 coding DNA: TGTGCCAGCAGCTTGGGCCCTGGGACAGGGACCTACGAGCAGTACTTC. As protein: CASSLGPGTGTYEQYF.

This clone was found once. This chain uses TRBV28 with TRBJ2-3; perhaps TRBD2 as D (6 bases). Looked up from germline, CDR1 is MDHEN and CDR2 is SYDVKM. There are 17 residues in the CDR3. The V end lost 8 bases, the J end lost 3 bases, and 24 bases lay between the germline ends. DNA of the CDR3: TGTGCCAGCGGGACTTCATTTGGACTATCGCGGACAGATACGCAGTATTTT. It specifies CASGTSFGLSRTDTQYF. Full variable domain (missing parts from reference TRBV28 and TRBJ2-3): DVKVTQSSRYLVKRTGEKVFLECVQDMDHENMFWYRQDPGLGLRLIYFSYDVKMKEKGDIPEGYSVSREKKERFSLILESASTNQTSMYLCASGTSFGLSRTDTQYFGPGTRLTVL.

The CDR3: CASSYTPGQGGEKLFF. The CDR3 coding sequence is TGTGCCAGCAGTTATACGCCGGGACAGGGCGGTGAAAAACTGTTTTTT. This chain joins TRBV6-5 and TRBJ1-4; 9 positions match TRBD1. The CDR3 contains 16 residues. The junction had 9 bases not matched to a gene; V was cut back by 3 bases and J by 7 bases. In germline, CDR1 is MNHEY, CDR2 SVGAGI.

This clone appeared a few times. The same CDR3 is also encoded by other DNA sequences in this sample. The chain has TRBV5-6 and TRBJ1-1; a weak D match, TRBD1 (6 bases). CDR1 SGHDT and CDR2 YYEEEE come from the germline V gene. The CDR3 runs to 12 residues. The ends were cut back, 1 base at V and 5 bases at J, with 6 bases in the middle. The CDR3, as DNA: TGTGCCAGCAGCTTGAGGGGGACTGAAGCTTTCTTT. Protein product: CASSLRGTEAFF.

This rearrangement joins TRBV2 to TRBJ1-2, with D perhaps matching TRBD1 (5 bases). Germline V gene data show CDR1 as SNHLY and CDR2 as FYNNEI. Trimming stripped 3 bases from V and 8 bases from J, with 16 bases between. CDR3 length equals 14 residues. For the CDR3, the DNA is TGTGCCAGCAGTGATACGACAGTGTTAGGCGGCTACACCTTC. Translated: CASSDTTVLGGYTF.

The chain carries TRBV5-1 and TRBJ2-2, with D tentatively TRBD1 (5 bases). V dropped 0 bases and J dropped 6 bases, with 9 bases sitting between them. This CDR3 is built from 14 residues. The V gene's germline CDR1 is SGHRS and CDR2 YFSETQ. The CDR3 nucleotides are TGCGCCAGCAGCTTGGCGACAGCAGCCGGGGAGCTGTTTTTT. It yields the protein CASSLATAAGELFF.

With respect to this clone: At one boundary the junction diverges from the germline segment, which might be a read error. Other DNA sequences in this specimen translate into the identical CDR3. The chain recombines TRBV10-3 with TRBJ1-2; D is uncertain. The germline gives CDR1 ENHRY, CDR2 SYGVKD. The CDR3 has 13 amino acids. DNA of the CDR3: TGCGCCATCAGTGATGACGGGGACTATGGCTACACCTTC. This sequence encodes CAISDDGDYGYTF.

The genes are TRBV7-2 and TRBJ1-1, with D possibly matching TRBD1 (5 bases). V gave up 8 bases and J gave up 4 bases, with 14 bases separating them. Germline CDR1 SGHTA, CDR2 FQGNSA. This CDR3 contains 13 residues. CDR3 bases: TGTGCCAGCGAGGGGCGGGGCGGCACTGAAGCTTTCTTT. It is translated as CASEGRGGTEAFF.